These T cell receptor beta chains were read from a single sample in a study of PD-1 blockade in classical Hodgkin lymphoma. TCRdb's table, derived via immunoSEQ multiplex PCR, lists solely in-frame clones and lacks some. This table holds 20,000 to 30,000 clones, 69% found once. This specimen consisted of peripheral blood mononuclear cells (PBMCs), obtained at baseline. All receptors derive from a human donor with classical Hodgkin lymphoma. Each CDR3 is given without its conserved first and last residue. D genes are given only for firm matches.

j_call | d_call | v_call | cdr3_aa
TRBJ2-2 | . | TRBV7-6 | ASSSPGNTGELF
TRBJ2-1 | TRBD2 | TRBV7-3 | ASGRAGGNEQF
TRBJ1-2 | TRBD1 | TRBV5-1 | ASSPTGTENYGYT
TRBJ2-7 | . | TRBV7-8 | ASSPDTYEQY
TRBJ2-5 | . | TRBV2 | ARSRSGQETQY
TRBJ1-3 | . | TRBV19 | ASSIPGPGNTIY
TRBJ1-1 | TRBD1 | TRBV6-6 | ASSPPGQMNTEAF
TRBJ2-2 | TRBD2 | TRBV10-2 | ASRSGGAVTGELF
TRBJ1-3 | TRBD1 | TRBV4-1 | ASSHPGTGGSGNTIY
TRBJ1-6 | . | TRBV2 | ASSVSSPLH
TRBJ2-1 | TRBD2 | TRBV7-2 | ASSYPSSGGLYNEQF
TRBJ1-1 | . | TRBV11-2 | ASSPMSTEAF
TRBJ1-1 | TRBD1 | TRBV4-2 | ASDTGGTSNTEAF
TRBJ1-2 | . | TRBV6-6 | ASSSGGAGYGYT
TRBJ2-1 | TRBD2 | TRBV11-3 | ASSSQRGVQF
TRBJ2-7 | TRBD2 | TRBV11-2 | ASSLGSGAYEQY
TRBJ1-1 | . | TRBV4-2 | ASSQAEGQNTEAF
TRBJ1-1 | . | TRBV27 | ASSFQTGNTEAF
TRBJ1-6 | . | TRBV6-5 | ASRRPNSPLH
TRBJ1-1 | TRBD1 | TRBV6-5 | ASSYKGQGWTEAF
TRBJ2-2 | TRBD2 | TRBV5-1 | ASRRAGGTTGELF
TRBJ1-6 | TRBD1 | TRBV11-2 | ASSYDQGAGNSPLH
TRBJ2-7 | . | TRBV11-2 | ASSPPPSPYEQY